This T cell receptor beta chain was identified in a study of cytomegalovirus exposure and HLA in healthy donors. Study-wide results and caveats: Earlier analysis looked at TCR beta V segments, and most were productive about 87% or about 30% of the time. V- and J-gene trimming in TCR beta was tied to a missense DCLRE1C variant by an analysis performed later. Cytomegalovirus association was assigned to some 160 TCR beta chains.

This clone turned up a few times. Its matching antigen is unknown. This CDR3 has 16 residues. CDR1 is LGHNA and CDR2 is YNFKEQ in the germline V gene. Trimming left V 0 bases short and J 4 bases short, with 13 bases between. Primers: 60 Vbeta forward and 13 Jbeta reverse. Original processing notes: In a later analysis, of 79 million or so unique beta chains, some 10 million appeared in at least two donors. Profiling relied on immunoSEQ multiplex PCR, and the TCRdb table lists in-frame clones only, not all of them. That table gives V, J and clone size, and the DNA gave D and trimming. The repertoire holds about 6,600 clones, with about half as singletons.

The sequencing sample was made of PBMCs. This clonotype originated in a man younger than 45 in good health and CMV-seropositive. V is TRBV4-2 and J is TRBJ2-1; D possibly corresponds to TRBD1 (6 bases). The CDR3 sequence is CASSQEQGEGYNEQFF. CDR3 nucleotide sequence: TGTGCCAGCAGCCAAGAACAGGGTGAAGGGTACAATGAGCAGTTCTTC.